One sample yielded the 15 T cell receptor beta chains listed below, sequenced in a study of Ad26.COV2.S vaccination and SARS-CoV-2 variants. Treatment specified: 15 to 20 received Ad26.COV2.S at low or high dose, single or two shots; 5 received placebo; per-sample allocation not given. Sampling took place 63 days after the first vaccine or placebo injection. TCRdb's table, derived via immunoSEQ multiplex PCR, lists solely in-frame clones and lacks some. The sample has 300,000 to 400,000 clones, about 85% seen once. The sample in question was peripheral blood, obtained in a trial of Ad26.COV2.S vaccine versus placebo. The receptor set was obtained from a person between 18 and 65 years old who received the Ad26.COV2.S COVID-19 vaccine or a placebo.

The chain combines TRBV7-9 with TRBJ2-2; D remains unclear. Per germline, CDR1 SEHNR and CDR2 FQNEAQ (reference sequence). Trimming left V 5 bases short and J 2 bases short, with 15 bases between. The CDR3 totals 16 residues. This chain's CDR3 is CASSLVGYQNTGELFF. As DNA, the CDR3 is TGTGCCAGCAGCCTAGTGGGCTACCAAAACACCGGGGAGCTGTTTTTT.

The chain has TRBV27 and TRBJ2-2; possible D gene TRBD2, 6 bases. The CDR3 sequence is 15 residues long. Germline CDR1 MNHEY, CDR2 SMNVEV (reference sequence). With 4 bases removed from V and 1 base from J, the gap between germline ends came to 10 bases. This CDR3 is CASSYWGLNTGELFF. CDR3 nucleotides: TGTGCCAGCAGTTATTGGGGACTGAACACCGGGGAGCTGTTTTTT.

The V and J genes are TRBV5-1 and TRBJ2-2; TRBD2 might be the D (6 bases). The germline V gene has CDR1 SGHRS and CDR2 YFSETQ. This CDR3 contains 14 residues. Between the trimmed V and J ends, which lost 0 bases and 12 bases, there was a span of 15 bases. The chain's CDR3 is CASSLVGDSTKLFF. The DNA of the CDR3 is TGCGCCAGCAGCTTGGTAGGGGACTCCACGAAGCTGTTTTTT.

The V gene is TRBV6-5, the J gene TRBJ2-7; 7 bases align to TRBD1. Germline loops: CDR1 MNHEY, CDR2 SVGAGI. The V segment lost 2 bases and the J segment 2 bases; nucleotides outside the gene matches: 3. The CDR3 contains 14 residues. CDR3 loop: CASSYDGTAYEQYF. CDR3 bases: TGTGCCAGCAGTTACGACGGGACAGCCTACGAGCAGTACTTC.

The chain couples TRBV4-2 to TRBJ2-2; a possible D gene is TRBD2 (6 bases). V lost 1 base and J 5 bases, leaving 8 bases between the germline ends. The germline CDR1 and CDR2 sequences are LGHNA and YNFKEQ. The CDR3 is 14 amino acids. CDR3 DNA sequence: TGTGCCAGCAGCCAAGGGGGAGGAACCGGGGAGCTGTTTTTT. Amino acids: CASSQGGGTGELFF.

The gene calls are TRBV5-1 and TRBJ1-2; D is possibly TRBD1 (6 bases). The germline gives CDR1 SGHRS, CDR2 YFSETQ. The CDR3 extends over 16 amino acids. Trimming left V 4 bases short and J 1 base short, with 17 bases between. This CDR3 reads CASSPNLDRSNYGYTF. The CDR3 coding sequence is TGCGCCAGCAGCCCAAACCTCGACAGGAGTAACTATGGCTACACCTTC.

CDR3 nucleotide sequence: TGTGCCAGCAGCTTGACTGGGAGGCGGGTAAACATTCAGTACTTC. Translating it yields CASSLTGRRVNIQYF. The chain carries TRBV11-2 and TRBJ2-4; D is perhaps TRBD2 (6 bases). The CDR3 length is 15 residues. Trimming removed 3 bases at V and 6 bases at J, with 15 bases between. The germline gives CDR1 SGHAT, CDR2 FQNNGV. The variable domain in full, with the rest retrieved from reference TRBV11-2 and TRBJ2-4, is EAGVAQSPRYKIIEKRQSVAFWCNPISGHATLYWYQQILGQGPKLLIQFQNNGVVDDSQLPKDRFSAERLKGVDSTLKIQPAKLEDSAVYLCASSLTGRRVNIQYFGAGTRLSVL.

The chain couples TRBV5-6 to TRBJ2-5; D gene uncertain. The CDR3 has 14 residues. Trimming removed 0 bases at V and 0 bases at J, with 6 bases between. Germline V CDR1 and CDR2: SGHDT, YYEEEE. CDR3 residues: CASSLGRYQETQYF. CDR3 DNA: TGTGCCAGCAGCTTGGGGCGCTACCAAGAGACCCAGTACTTC.

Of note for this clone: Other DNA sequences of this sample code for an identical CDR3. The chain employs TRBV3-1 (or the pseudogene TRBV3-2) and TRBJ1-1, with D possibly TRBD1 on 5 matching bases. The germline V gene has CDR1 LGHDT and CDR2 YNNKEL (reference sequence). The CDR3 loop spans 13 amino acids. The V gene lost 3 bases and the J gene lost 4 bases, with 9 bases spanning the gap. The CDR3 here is CASSQGQTTEAFF. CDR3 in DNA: TGTGCCAGCAGCCAGGGGCAGACCACTGAAGCTTTCTTT.

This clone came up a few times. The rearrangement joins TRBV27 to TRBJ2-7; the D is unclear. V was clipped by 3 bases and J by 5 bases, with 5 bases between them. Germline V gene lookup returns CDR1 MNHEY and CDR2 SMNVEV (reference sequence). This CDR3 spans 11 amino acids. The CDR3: CASSFGHEQYF. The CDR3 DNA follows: TGTGCCAGCAGTTTCGGACACGAGCAGTACTTC.

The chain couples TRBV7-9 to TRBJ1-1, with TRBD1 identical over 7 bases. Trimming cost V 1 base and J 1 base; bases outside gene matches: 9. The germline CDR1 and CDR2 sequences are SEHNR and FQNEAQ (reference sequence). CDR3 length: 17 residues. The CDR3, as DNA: TGTGCCAGCAGCTTAGAGGAGACAGGGTTAGAGAACACTGAAGCTTTCTTT. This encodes CASSLEETGLENTEAFF. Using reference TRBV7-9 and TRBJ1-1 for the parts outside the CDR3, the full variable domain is DTGVSQNPRHKITKRGQNVTFRCDPISEHNRLYWYRQTLGQGPEFLTYFQNEAQLEKSRLLSDRFSAERPKGSFSTLEIQRTEQGDSAMYLCASSLEETGLENTEAFFGQGTRLTVV.

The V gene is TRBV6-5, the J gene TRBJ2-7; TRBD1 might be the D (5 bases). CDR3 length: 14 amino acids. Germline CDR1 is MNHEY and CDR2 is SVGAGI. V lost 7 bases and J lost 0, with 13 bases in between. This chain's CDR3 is CASTGDSLSYEQYF. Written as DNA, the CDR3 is TGTGCCAGCACCGGTGACAGTCTCTCCTACGAGCAGTACTTC.

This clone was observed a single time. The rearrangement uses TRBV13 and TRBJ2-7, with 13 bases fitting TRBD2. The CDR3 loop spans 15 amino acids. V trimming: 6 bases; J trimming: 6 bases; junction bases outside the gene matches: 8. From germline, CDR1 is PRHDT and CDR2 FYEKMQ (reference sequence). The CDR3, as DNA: TGTGCCAGCAGTTTGACTAGCGGGAGGACCGGCGAGCAGTACTTC. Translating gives CASSLTSGRTGEQYF.

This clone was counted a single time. The CDR3 bases are TGTGCCAGCAGTTACTCGGTCCCCGGGCCGTATGGCTACACCTTC. It specifies CASSYSVPGPYGYTF. The chain is built from TRBV6-7 and TRBJ1-2; D call uncertain. TRBV6-7 is an open reading frame, and its role is uncertain. The CDR3 spans 15 residues. V was clipped by 0 bases and J by 5 bases, with 13 bases between them.

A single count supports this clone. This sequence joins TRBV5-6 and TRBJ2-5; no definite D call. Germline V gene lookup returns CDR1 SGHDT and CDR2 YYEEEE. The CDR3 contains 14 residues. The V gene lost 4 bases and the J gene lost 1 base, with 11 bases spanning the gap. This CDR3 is CASSLAYFQETQYF. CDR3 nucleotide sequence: TGTGCCAGCAGCCTGGCTTATTTCCAAGAGACCCAGTACTTC.